These 28 T cell receptor beta chains originate from one sample sequenced in a study of cytomegalovirus exposure and HLA in healthy donors. In the PCR, 60 Vbeta and 13 Jbeta primers were used. Clones were read by immunoSEQ multiplex PCR, and TCRdb kept only the in-frame ones, dropping some. The sample records 120,000 or so clones, about 75% being singletons. Sequenced: PBMCs. These receptors originate from a man aged 55 to 70 in good health and CMV-seropositive.

This chain joins TRBV30 and TRBJ1-5; D may be TRBD1 (5 bases). Germline V gives CDR1 GTSNPN, CDR2 SVGIG (reference sequence). Between the trimmed V and J ends, which lost 0 bases and 5 bases, there was a span of 17 bases. This CDR3 has 16 amino acids. CDR3 sequence: CAWSVLRAGGDQPQHF. The CDR3 region has the DNA TGTGCCTGGAGTGTACTTAGGGCAGGAGGGGATCAGCCCCAGCATTTT.

The chain is built from TRBV2 and TRBJ1-5, with D perhaps TRBD1 (5 bases). This CDR3 has 15 residues. V lost 5 bases and J lost 4, with 15 bases in between. CDR1 is SNHLY, CDR2 FYNNEI, per germline. The CDR3 bases are TGTGCCAGCAGTCTCCAGGGTCCTGAAAATCAGCCCCAGCATTTT. It yields the protein CASSLQGPENQPQHF.

This chain joins TRBV2 and TRBJ1-4, with 12 nucleotides matching TRBD1. Germline V gene data show CDR1 as SNHLY and CDR2 as FYNNEI. CDR3 length equals 15 residues. V was clipped by 4 bases and J by 8 bases; unmatched bases: 5. The chain's CDR3 is CASSGDRGRWEKLFF. In DNA form, the CDR3 reads TGTGCCAGCAGTGGGGACAGGGGGCGCTGGGAAAAACTGTTTTTT.

The rearrangement joins TRBV2 to TRBJ1-1; D possibly corresponds to TRBD1 (5 bases). Trimming pared 6 bases from V and 12 bases from J, leaving 17 bases between. Germline V gene lookup returns CDR1 SNHLY and CDR2 FYNNEI. This CDR3 comprises 12 residues. The CDR3 loop is CASRRGFDRPFF. CDR3 in DNA: TGTGCCAGCAGGCGGGGCTTCGATAGGCCTTTCTTT.

The chain recombines TRBV30 with TRBJ1-4, with D possibly TRBD1 on 5 matching bases. This CDR3 spans 11 amino acids. In germline, CDR1 is GTSNPN, CDR2 SVGIG (reference sequence). Trimming removed 2 bases at V and 10 bases at J, with 8 bases between. The CDR3 here is CAWSQGGKLFF. As DNA, the CDR3 is TGTGCCTGGAGTCAGGGTGGAAAACTGTTTTTT.

This sequence joins TRBV5-4 and TRBJ1-1; possible D gene TRBD1, 6 bases. Germline V gene data show CDR1 as SGHNT and CDR2 as YYREEE (reference sequence). This CDR3 is built from 15 residues. Trimming stripped 0 bases from V and 2 bases from J, with 11 bases between. CDR3 residues: CASSLAGTRNTEAFF. The CDR3 region has the DNA TGTGCCAGCAGCTTGGCTGGGACAAGAAACACTGAAGCTTTCTTT.

The genes are TRBV11-2 and TRBJ1-1; the D is unclear. The V gene lost 1 base and the J gene lost 1 base, with 7 bases spanning the gap. The germline V gene has CDR1 SGHAT and CDR2 FQNNGV. There are 14 residues in the CDR3. The CDR3 loop reads CASSLGGRNTEAFF. The CDR3 nucleotides are TGTGCCAGCAGCTTAGGAGGAAGGAACACTGAAGCTTTCTTT.

The chain recombines TRBV18 with TRBJ1-5; 7 nucleotides line up with TRBD1. Germline assignment: CDR1 KGHSH and CDR2 LQKENI. The V gene end was trimmed by 4 bases and the J gene end by 0 bases; junction bases not matched to a gene: 6. The CDR3 length is 16 residues. CDR3 DNA sequence: TGTGCCAGCTCACTATCGGGACAGAATAGCAATCAGCCCCAGCATTTT. Translating gives CASSLSGQNSNQPQHF.

The rearrangement links TRBV5-1 to TRBJ1-2; D is perhaps TRBD1 (5 bases). The CDR3 consists of 15 residues. Trimming took off 0 bases at V and 7 bases at J, with 16 bases between the two ends. CDR1 and CDR2 (germline): SGHRS, YFSETQ. The CDR3 reads CASSLEGPRGGGYTF. DNA for the CDR3: TGCGCCAGCAGCTTGGAGGGGCCCCGGGGGGGTGGCTACACCTTC. Supplemented by reference TRBV5-1 and TRBJ1-2, the full variable domain reads KAGVTQTPRYLIKTRGQQVTLSCSPISGHRSVSWYQQTPGQGLQFLFEYFSETQRNKGNFPGRFSGRQFSNSRSEMNVSTLELGDSALYLCASSLEGPRGGGYTFGSGTRLTVV.

The V and J genes are TRBV18 and TRBJ2-5, with D perhaps TRBD2 (5 bases). Matching the DNA end better, TRBJ2-7 makes the J call doubtful. The CDR3 extends over 13 amino acids. Germline values: CDR1 KGHSH, CDR2 LQKENI. The CDR3 loop reads CASSPAGDGEQYF. The CDR3 DNA follows: TGTGCCAGCTCACCGGCCGGGGATGGCGAGCAGTACTTC.

This rearrangement joins TRBV5-6 to TRBJ2-7; 11 bases fit TRBD2. With V trimmed by 0 bases and J by 5 bases, 7 bases remained unmatched. Germline values: CDR1 SGHDT, CDR2 YYEEEE. The CDR3 has 16 residues. CDR3 DNA: TGTGCCAGCAGCTTGGAGGCTAGCGGGAGGATCAACGAGCAGTACTTC. Translated: CASSLEASGRINEQYF. The full variable domain, with the rest looked up from reference TRBV5-6 and TRBJ2-7, is DAGVTQSPTHLIKTRGQQVTLRCSPKSGHDTVSWYQQALGQGPQFIFQYYEEEERQRGNFPDRFSGHQFPNYSSELNVNALLLGDSALYLCASSLEASGRINEQYFGPGTRLTVT.

The V and J genes are TRBV30 and TRBJ2-7; D gene uncertain. V was clipped by 1 base and J by 0 bases, with 10 bases between them. Germline loops: CDR1 GTSNPN, CDR2 SVGIG (reference sequence). The CDR3 runs to 14 residues. The CDR3 DNA reads as TGTGCCTGGAGTGGCATTCTAAACTCCTACGAGCAGTACTTC. Its translation is CAWSGILNSYEQYF.

V usage is TRBV7-3 and J usage is TRBJ2-5; 7 bases line up with TRBD1. Germline CDR1 is SGHTA and CDR2 is FQGTGA. This CDR3 contains 13 residues. The junction had 1 base not matched to a gene; V was cut back by 3 bases and J by 3 bases. This CDR3 is CASSLGTEETQYF. The CDR3 DNA reads as TGTGCCAGCAGCTTGGGGACAGAAGAGACCCAGTACTTC.

For the CDR3, the DNA is TGTGCCAGTAGTGGGGAGGTTAGCAATCAGCCCCAGCATTTT. As protein: CASSGEVSNQPQHF. The rearrangement links TRBV19 to TRBJ1-5; D gene uncertain. The V gene's germline CDR1 is LNHDA and CDR2 SQIVND (reference sequence). This CDR3 contains 14 residues. V lost 5 bases to trimming and J lost 0 bases, with 8 bases between them.

The chain uses TRBV5-5 and TRBJ2-7, with TRBD1 as a possible D gene (7 bases). The CDR3 has 15 residues. With 0 bases removed from V and 3 bases from J, the gap between germline ends came to 13 bases. CDR1 and CDR2 (germline): SGHKS, YYEKEE (reference sequence). CDR3 in DNA: TGTGCCAGCAGCTTGGTGGAGGGGGCGAGCTACGAGCAGTACTTC. It specifies CASSLVEGASYEQYF.

The gene calls are TRBV5-1 and TRBJ1-1; a weak D match, TRBD1 (6 bases). In germline, CDR1 is SGHRS, CDR2 YFSETQ. CDR3 length equals 20 residues. V lost 4 bases to trimming and J lost 4 bases, with 32 bases between them. The CDR3 region has the DNA TGCGCCAGCAGCCCCACAACCCTCCGTGGGCCTCGGGACAACACCACTGAAGCTTTCTTT. This gives the protein CASSPTTLRGPRDNTTEAFF.

The chain links TRBV14 to TRBJ2-3; TRBD2 agrees at 8 bases. The J segment lost 3 bases and the V segment lost 3 bases, leaving 5 bases of the junction unmatched. The germline gives CDR1 SGHDN, CDR2 FVKESK. This CDR3 spans 15 amino acids. The CDR3 region has the DNA TGTGCCAGCAGCCAGCGGGGGGCGGGAACAGATACGCAGTATTTT. It encodes CASSQRGAGTDTQYF.

V is TRBV4-1 and J is TRBJ2-7; tentative D call: TRBD1 (7 bases). V lost 3 bases and J lost 4, with 16 bases in between. Per germline, CDR1 MGHRA and CDR2 YSYEKL. The CDR3 has 15 amino acids. CDR3 DNA: TGCGCCAGCAGCCAGCGCACAGGGGAGGTTTACGAGCAGTACTTC. Amino acid sequence: CASSQRTGEVYEQYF.

There are a few counts of this clone. The gene calls are TRBV29-1 and TRBJ2-5; D remains ambiguous. The CDR3 covers 12 residues. CDR1 is SQVTM, CDR2 ANQGSEA, per germline. Deletions cut 1 base from V and 5 bases from J, with 8 bases between. This CDR3 reads CSVEVPAETQYF. CDR3 nucleotide sequence: TGCAGCGTTGAAGTACCCGCGGAGACCCAGTACTTC.

This chain connects TRBV7-3 to TRBJ2-3; possibly TRBD2 for D (7 bases). The germline CDR1 and CDR2 sequences are SGHTA and FQGTGA. V was pared by 2 bases and J by 4 bases, with 13 bases between. This CDR3 is built from 15 residues. The CDR3 region is CASSLVAGASDTQYF. CDR3 coding DNA: TGTGCCAGCAGCTTAGTCGCGGGGGCCTCAGATACGCAGTATTTT.

The chain links TRBV4-1 to TRBJ2-3, with 8 bases lining up with TRBD2. Trimming at V came to 3 bases and at J to 6 bases, leaving 11 bases not matched to a gene. Per the germline V gene, CDR1 is MGHRA and CDR2 is YSYEKL. The CDR3 totals 16 residues. DNA for the CDR3: TGCGCCAGCAGCCATTTGATATCCCGGGGGGGCGATACGCAGTATTTT. Encoded protein: CASSHLISRGGDTQYF.

J is TRBJ1-2 and V is TRBV15; D perhaps matches TRBD1 (5 bases). The CDR3 runs to 14 residues. The ends were cut back, 0 bases at V and 2 bases at J, with 7 bases in the middle. Germline V lookup: CDR1 LNHNV, CDR2 YYDKDF (reference sequence). The CDR3: CATSRDRENYGYTF. The CDR3 DNA follows: TGTGCCACCAGCAGAGACAGGGAAAACTATGGCTACACCTTC.

The J gene is TRBJ1-6, the V gene TRBV30, with 7 positions matching TRBD1. The V gene's germline CDR1 is GTSNPN and CDR2 SVGIG (reference sequence). The CDR3 is 13 residues long. J gave up 13 bases and V 1 base, and 7 bases lay outside the gene matches. The CDR3 reads CAWSEGGASPLHF. CDR3 DNA: TGTGCCTGGAGTGAAGGGGGCGCTTCCCCCCTCCACTTT.

The genes are TRBV27 and TRBJ1-3; possible D gene TRBD1, 6 bases. Germline V gene lookup returns CDR1 MNHEY and CDR2 SMNVEV (reference sequence). The CDR3 is 15 amino acids. Trimming removed 3 bases at V and 4 bases at J, with 13 bases between. The CDR3: CASSFGGASGNTIYF. CDR3 bases: TGTGCCAGCAGTTTTGGGGGCGCGTCGGGAAACACCATATATTTT.

The V gene is TRBV5-4, the J gene TRBJ2-1; 8 nucleotides line up with TRBD1. Trimming cost V 2 bases and J 5 bases; bases outside gene matches: 9. CDR3 size: 16 residues. CDR1 is SGHNT and CDR2 is YYREEE in the germline V gene (reference sequence). DNA for the CDR3: TGTGCCAGCAGCTTTCCACAGGGGGAATCCCACAATGAGCAGTTCTTC. It is translated as CASSFPQGESHNEQFF.

The gene calls are TRBV4-2 and TRBJ2-1; 12 bases align to TRBD2. This CDR3 region has 17 residues. Germline V gene sequence: CDR1 LGHNA, CDR2 YNFKEQ. The ends lost 0 bases at V and 7 bases at J; junction bases unmatched: 7. The CDR3 here is CASSQDGLAGSVNEQFF. The DNA for the CDR3 is TGTGCCAGCAGCCAAGATGGACTAGCGGGAAGTGTGAATGAGCAGTTCTTC.

The V gene is TRBV5-4, the J gene TRBJ2-7; 10 bases are a match to TRBD1. Germline values: CDR1 SGHNT, CDR2 YYREEE (reference sequence). CDR3 size: 16 residues. The V and J ends lost 4 bases and 1 base, in that order; junction bases with no gene match: 8. CDR3 amino acids: CASSPDRGLLSYEQYF. The CDR3 coding sequence is TGTGCCAGCAGCCCAGACAGGGGGCTATTATCCTACGAGCAGTACTTC.

V and J are TRBV6-1 and TRBJ1-1, with 7 bases matching TRBD1. The CDR3 runs to 15 residues. V lost 3 bases, J lost 1 base, and 5 bases stayed unmatched. Looked up from germline, CDR1 is MNHNS and CDR2 is SASEGT. The CDR3 loop reads CASSERQGRNTEAFF. For the CDR3, the DNA is TGTGCCAGCAGTGAGCGACAGGGAAGGAACACTGAAGCTTTCTTT.